This is a list of T cell receptor beta chains from one sample in a study of blood T cell repertoires in COVID-19. TCRdb's table, derived via immunoSEQ multiplex PCR, lists solely in-frame clones and lacks some. The sample contains fewer than 200,000 clones, around four fifths of which appear only once. The specimen was PBMCs or T cells enriched from blood (not recorded which). The source is a woman aged 45 to 65 who had recovered from COVID-19. Each CDR3 is given with its conserved first and last residue. The D gene is left open where the match is weak. Rows may omit the clone size; those that give it use once, few, many or a size class.

J,size,D,V,DNA,CDR3
TRBJ2-5,NA,NA,TRBV7-2,TGTGCCAGCAGCTCAGATCTGGGGGCCCCTGGAGTGACCCAGTACTTC,CASSSDLGAPGVTQYF
TRBJ2-1,NA,NA,TRBV6-5,TGTGCCAGCAGTTACTCCCCCGGGCTAGCCAGTGATGCGTTCTTC,CASSYSPGLASDAFF
TRBJ2-2,once,NA,TRBV7-9,TGTGCCAGCAGCCCCCGGCGGGACACCGGGGAGCTGTTTTTT,CASSPRRDTGELFF
TRBJ1-5,NA,NA,TRBV12-3/TRBV12-4,TGTGCCAGCAGTCGGCAGGGCAATCAGCCCCAGCATTTT,CASSRQGNQPQHF
TRBJ1-6,NA,NA,TRBV12-5,TGTGCTAGTGGTTTGCGAAGAATGCAGGGTGAAGATTCACCCCTCCACTTT,CASGLRRMQGEDSPLHF
TRBJ2-1,once,NA,TRBV7-8,TGTGCCAGCAGCCCCGGGCCCGCGGGGTCCTACAATGAGCAGTTCTTC,CASSPGPAGSYNEQFF
TRBJ2-3,NA,NA,TRBV5-1,TGCGCCAGCGACCCCAACCTTGGGCCCCACACAGATACGCAGTATTTT,CASDPNLGPHTDTQYF
TRBJ2-1,NA,NA,TRBV3-1/TRBV3-2,TGTGCCAGCAGCCAAGATTCTAGAAATGAGCAGTTCTTC,CASSQDSRNEQFF
TRBJ1-2,few,NA,TRBV5-4,TGTGCCAGCAGCTTGTCGGGGAATTGGTATGGCTACACCTTC,CASSLSGNWYGYTF
TRBJ1-2,NA,NA,TRBV7-8,TGTGCCAGCAGCATCGGACAGTCAATTGTTGGCTACACCTTC,CASSIGQSIVGYTF
TRBJ2-5,NA,TRBD2,TRBV11-2,TGTGCCAGCAGCTTAGAGTTTGGTAGCGGGGGGTGGGAGACCCAGTACTTC,CASSLEFGSGGWETQYF
TRBJ2-2,NA,NA,TRBV28,TGTGCCAGCATCCCCCTGGGGACTTCCGTACGGGGGGAGCTGTTTTTT,CASIPLGTSVRGELFF
TRBJ1-1,NA,NA,TRBV11-3,TGTGCCAGCAGCTCTGGTTCGGTGAACACTGAAGCTTTCTTT,CASSSGSVNTEAFF
TRBJ1-1,NA,NA,TRBV7-9,TGTGCCAGCATCCACATGTGGGGGGGGGAAGCTTTCTTT,CASIHMWGGEAFF
TRBJ1-2,NA,NA,TRBV28,TGTGCCAGCCGAAGTACAGGGTACCATGGCTACACCTTC,CASRSTGYHGYTF
TRBJ1-2,NA,NA,TRBV7-8,TGTGCCAGCAGCCCCGCAGGGTGGTATGGCTACACCTTC,CASSPAGWYGYTF
TRBJ1-1,NA,NA,TRBV4-1,TGCGCCAGCAGCTATCAATGGACATCCGGCCTCATGAACACTGAAGCTTTCTTT,CASSYQWTSGLMNTEAFF
TRBJ2-5,NA,TRBD2,TRBV24-1,TGTGCCACCAACCTACTAGCGGGAGAGGGAGAGACCCAGTACTTC,CATNLLAGEGETQYF
TRBJ2-2,NA,NA,TRBV11-2,TGTGCCAGCAGCCCAAACAGGGTCACCGGGGAGCTGTTTTTT,CASSPNRVTGELFF
TRBJ2-2,NA,TRBD2,TRBV7-2,TGTGCCAGCAGCCCCGCGGGAGGGGCGAGGACCGGGGAGCTGTTTTTT,CASSPAGGARTGELFF
TRBJ2-2,NA,NA,TRBV19,TGTGCCAGTGGATGGGCTTCTCCCGGGGAGCTGTTTTTT,CASGWASPGELFF
TRBJ1-2,NA,TRBD1,TRBV28,TGTGCCAGCAGTTTGGACAGGGCACTTGGCAACTATGGCTACACCTTC,CASSLDRALGNYGYTF
TRBJ1-4,NA,NA,TRBV18,TGTGCCAGCTCACCATCCGGGAGGGAAAAACTGTTTTTT,CASSPSGREKLFF
TRBJ1-2,NA,TRBD1,TRBV2,TGTGCCAGCACTTTTACAGGGGGCGATGGCTACACCTTC,CASTFTGGDGYTF
TRBJ1-2,NA,NA,TRBV7-3,TGTGCCAGCAGCCCTAACAGGGCCCCATATGGCTACACCTTC,CASSPNRAPYGYTF
TRBJ2-3,NA,NA,TRBV15,TGTGCCACCAGCAGTTGGGGCAGCAACACAGATACGCAGTATTTT,CATSSWGSNTDTQYF
TRBJ2-2,NA,TRBD1,TRBV10-3,TGTGCCATCAGATTGGGACAGGGCCACACCGGGGAGCTGTTTTTT,CAIRLGQGHTGELFF
TRBJ1-4,NA,NA,TRBV30,TGTGCCTGGCGGACCCCTCCTGGAGGGACAACTAATGAAAAACTGTTTTTT,CAWRTPPGGTTNEKLFF
TRBJ1-1,NA,NA,TRBV18,TGTGCCAGCTCGGCTCGGGAACAACCCCCGAGCACTGAAGCTTTCTTT,CASSAREQPPSTEAFF
TRBJ1-1,NA,TRBD1,TRBV27,TGTGCCAGCAGATTTGGGACAGGGCGGAACACTGAAGCTTTCTTT,CASRFGTGRNTEAFF
TRBJ2-3,NA,TRBD2,TRBV18,TGTGCCAGCTCACCTACGACTAGCGGAACTAGCACAGATACGCAGTATTTT,CASSPTTSGTSTDTQYF
TRBJ1-2,few,TRBD1,TRBV10-3,TGTGCCATCACCCTGGACAGGGGTTATGGCTACACCTTC,CAITLDRGYGYTF
TRBJ2-3,once,TRBD2,TRBV28,TGTGCCAGCAGTGGAATAGCGGGGGCGGGGGGTACGCAGTATTTT,CASSGIAGAGGTQYF
TRBJ1-1,NA,NA,TRBV11-2,TGTGCCAGCAGCATTGGGGCAGCCAACACTGAAGCTTTCTTT,CASSIGAANTEAFF
TRBJ1-4,NA,NA,TRBV4-3,TGCGCCAGCAGCCAAGATATTGAGAGGAAACTGTTTTTT,CASSQDIERKLFF
TRBJ1-5,NA,NA,TRBV6-5,TGTGCCAGCAGTTACGGGGGGGGCAATCAGCCCCAGCATTTT,CASSYGGGNQPQHF
TRBJ1-1,NA,NA,TRBV7-2,TGTGCCAGCAGCTCTCACGGGAAGGGTGCCACTGAAGCTTTCTTT,CASSSHGKGATEAFF
TRBJ2-6,NA,NA,TRBV7-9,TGTGCCAGCAGCTCCCGTGATGGGGCCGGGGCCAACGTCCTGACTTTC,CASSSRDGAGANVLTF
TRBJ1-2,NA,TRBD1,TRBV10-3,TGTGCCATCAGTGAGTCGGGACAGGGGCCCCTCTTC,CAISESGQGPLF
TRBJ2-5,NA,TRBD2,TRBV5-5,TGTGCCAGCAGCTTGGACGTGGGAGGGGAGACCCAGTACTTC,CASSLDVGGETQYF
TRBJ1-5,NA,NA,TRBV7-2,TGTGCCAGCAGCTTAGACGGGGCAGGGGTCCAGCCCCAGCATTTT,CASSLDGAGVQPQHF
TRBJ2-3,NA,NA,TRBV21-1,TGTGCCAGCAGGGAACAGGGAGATGGCACAGATACGCAGTATTTT,CASREQGDGTDTQYF